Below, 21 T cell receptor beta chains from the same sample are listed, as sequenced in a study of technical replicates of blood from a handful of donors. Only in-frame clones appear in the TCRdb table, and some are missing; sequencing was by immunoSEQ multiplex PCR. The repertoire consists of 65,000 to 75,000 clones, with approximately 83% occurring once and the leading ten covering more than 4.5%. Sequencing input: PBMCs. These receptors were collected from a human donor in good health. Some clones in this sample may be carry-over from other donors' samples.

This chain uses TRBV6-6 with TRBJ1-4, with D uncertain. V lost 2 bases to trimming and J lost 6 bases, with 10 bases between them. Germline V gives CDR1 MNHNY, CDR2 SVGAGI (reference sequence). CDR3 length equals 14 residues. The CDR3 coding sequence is TGTGCCAGCAGTTACACTGCTAAATATGAAAAACTGTTTTTT. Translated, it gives CASSYTAKYEKLFF.

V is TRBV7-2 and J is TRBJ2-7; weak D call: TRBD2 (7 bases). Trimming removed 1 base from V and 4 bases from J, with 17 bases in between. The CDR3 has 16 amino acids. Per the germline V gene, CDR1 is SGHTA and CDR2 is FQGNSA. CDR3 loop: CASSLEGGGRAYEQYF. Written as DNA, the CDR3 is TGTGCCAGCAGCTTAGAGGGGGGGGGCAGGGCGTACGAGCAGTACTTC. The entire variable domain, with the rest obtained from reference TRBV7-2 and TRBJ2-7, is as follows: GAGVSQSPSNKVTEKGKDVELRCDPISGHTALYWYRQSLGQGLEFLIYFQGNSAPDKSGLPSDRFSAERTGGSVSTLTIQRTQQEDSAVYLCASSLEGGGRAYEQYFGPGTRLTVT.

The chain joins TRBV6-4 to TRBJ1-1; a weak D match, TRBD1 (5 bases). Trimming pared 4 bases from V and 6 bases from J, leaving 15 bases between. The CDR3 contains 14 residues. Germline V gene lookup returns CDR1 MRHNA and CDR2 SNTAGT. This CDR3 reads CASSAGGARSEAFF. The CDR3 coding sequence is TGTGCCAGCAGTGCAGGTGGGGCTCGGTCTGAAGCTTTCTTT.

CDR3 protein: CASSYSTGNYGYTF. CDR3 nucleotide sequence: TGTGCCAGCAGTTACTCGACAGGAAACTATGGCTACACCTTC. The V and J genes are TRBV6-5 and TRBJ1-2; D is possibly TRBD1 (6 bases). Germline CDR1 and CDR2: MNHEY and SVGAGI. V was cut by 0 bases and J by 2 bases, with 7 bases left in between. This CDR3 region has 14 residues.

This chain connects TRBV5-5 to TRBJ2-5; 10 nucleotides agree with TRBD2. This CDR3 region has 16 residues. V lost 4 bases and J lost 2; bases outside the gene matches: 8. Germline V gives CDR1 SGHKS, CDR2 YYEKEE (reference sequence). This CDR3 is CASSLGASGRQETQYF. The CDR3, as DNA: TGTGCCAGCAGCCTCGGAGCTAGCGGGAGACAAGAGACCCAGTACTTC. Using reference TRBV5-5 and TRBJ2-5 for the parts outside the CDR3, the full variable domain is DAGVTQSPTHLIKTRGQQVTLRCSPISGHKSVSWYQQVLGQGPQFIFQYYEKEERGRGNFPDRFSARQFPNYSSELNVNALLLGDSALYLCASSLGASGRQETQYFGPGTRLLVL.

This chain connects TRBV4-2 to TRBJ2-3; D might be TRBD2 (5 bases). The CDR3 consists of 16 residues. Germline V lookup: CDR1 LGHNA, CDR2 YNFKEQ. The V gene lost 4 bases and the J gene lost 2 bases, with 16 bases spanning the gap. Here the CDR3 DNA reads TGTGCCAGCAGCCCCAGCCGCGTGCGGGTCACAGATACGCAGTATTTT. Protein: CASSPSRVRVTDTQYF.

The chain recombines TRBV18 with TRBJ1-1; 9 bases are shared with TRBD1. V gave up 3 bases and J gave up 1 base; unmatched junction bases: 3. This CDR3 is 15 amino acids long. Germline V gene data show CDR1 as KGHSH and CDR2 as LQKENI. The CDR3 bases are TGTGCCAGCTCACCCGGACAGGGGCCGAACACTGAAGCTTTCTTT. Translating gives CASSPGQGPNTEAFF.

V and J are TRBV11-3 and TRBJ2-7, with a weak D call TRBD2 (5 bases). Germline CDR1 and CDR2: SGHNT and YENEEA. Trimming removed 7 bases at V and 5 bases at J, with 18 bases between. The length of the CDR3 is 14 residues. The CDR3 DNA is TGTGCCAGCACAAGAACACTAGTCTCGAACGAGCAGTACTTC. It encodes CASTRTLVSNEQYF.

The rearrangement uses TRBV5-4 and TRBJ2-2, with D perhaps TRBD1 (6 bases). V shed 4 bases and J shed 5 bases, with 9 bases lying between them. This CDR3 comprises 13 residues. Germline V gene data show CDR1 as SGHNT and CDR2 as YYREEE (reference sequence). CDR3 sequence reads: CASSNRETGELFF. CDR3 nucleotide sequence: TGTGCCAGCAGCAACAGGGAAACCGGGGAGCTGTTTTTT.

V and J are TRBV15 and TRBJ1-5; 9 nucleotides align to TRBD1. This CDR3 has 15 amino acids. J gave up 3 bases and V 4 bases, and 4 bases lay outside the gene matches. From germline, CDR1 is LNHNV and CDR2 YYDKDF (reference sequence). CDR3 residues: CATSMGQGDNQPQHF. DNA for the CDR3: TGTGCCACCAGCATGGGACAGGGCGACAATCAGCCCCAGCATTTT.

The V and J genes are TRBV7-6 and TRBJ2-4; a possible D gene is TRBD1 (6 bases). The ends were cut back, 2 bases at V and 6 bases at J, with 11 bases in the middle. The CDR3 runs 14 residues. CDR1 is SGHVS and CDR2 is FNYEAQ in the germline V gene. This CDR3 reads CASSLLGQRNIQYF. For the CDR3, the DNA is TGTGCCAGCAGCTTACTCGGACAGAGAAACATTCAGTACTTC.

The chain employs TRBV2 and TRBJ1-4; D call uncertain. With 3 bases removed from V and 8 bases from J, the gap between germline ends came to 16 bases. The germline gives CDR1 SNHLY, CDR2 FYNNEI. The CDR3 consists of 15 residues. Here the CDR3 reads CASSDRGLYSEKLFF. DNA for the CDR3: TGTGCCAGCAGTGACCGAGGGCTTTATTCGGAAAAACTGTTTTTT.

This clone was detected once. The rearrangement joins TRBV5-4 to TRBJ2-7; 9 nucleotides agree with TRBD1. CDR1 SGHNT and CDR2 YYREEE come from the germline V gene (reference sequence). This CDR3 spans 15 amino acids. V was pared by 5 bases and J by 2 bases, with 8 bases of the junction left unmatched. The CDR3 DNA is TGTGCCAGCAGACCGGACAGGGGAGCCCCCTACGAGCAGTACTTC. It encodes CASRPDRGAPYEQYF.

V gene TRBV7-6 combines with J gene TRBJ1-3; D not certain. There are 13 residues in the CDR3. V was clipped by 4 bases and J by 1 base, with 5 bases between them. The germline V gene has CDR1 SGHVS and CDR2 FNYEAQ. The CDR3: CASSSISGNTIYF. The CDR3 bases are TGTGCCAGCAGCTCCATTTCTGGAAACACCATATATTTT.

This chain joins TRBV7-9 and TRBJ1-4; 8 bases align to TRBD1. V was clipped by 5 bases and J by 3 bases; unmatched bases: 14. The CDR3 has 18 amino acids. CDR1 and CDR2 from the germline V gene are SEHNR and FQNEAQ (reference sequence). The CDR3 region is CASSPGAGGGKANEKLFF. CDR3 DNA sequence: TGTGCCAGCAGCCCCGGGGCAGGGGGCGGGAAGGCTAATGAAAAACTGTTTTTT.

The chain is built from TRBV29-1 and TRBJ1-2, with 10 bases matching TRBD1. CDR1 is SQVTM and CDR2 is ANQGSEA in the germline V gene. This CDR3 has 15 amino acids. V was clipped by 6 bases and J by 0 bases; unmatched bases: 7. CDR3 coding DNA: TGCAGCGTCCGACAGGGGGCATCTTCTAACTATGGCTACACCTTC. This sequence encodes CSVRQGASSNYGYTF.

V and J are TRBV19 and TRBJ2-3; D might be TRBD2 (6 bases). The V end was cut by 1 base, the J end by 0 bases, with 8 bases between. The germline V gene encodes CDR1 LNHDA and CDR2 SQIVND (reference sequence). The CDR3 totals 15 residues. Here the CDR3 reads CASSIGSGSTDTQYF. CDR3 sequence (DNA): TGTGCCAGTAGTATAGGGAGCGGGAGCACAGATACGCAGTATTTT.

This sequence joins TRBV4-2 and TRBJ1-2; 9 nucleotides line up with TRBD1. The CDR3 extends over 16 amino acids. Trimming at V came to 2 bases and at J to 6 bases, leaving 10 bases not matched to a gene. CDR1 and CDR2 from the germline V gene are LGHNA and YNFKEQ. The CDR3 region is CASSQSNSGTGNGYTF. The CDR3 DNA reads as TGTGCCAGCAGCCAATCCAACAGCGGGACAGGGAATGGCTACACCTTC.

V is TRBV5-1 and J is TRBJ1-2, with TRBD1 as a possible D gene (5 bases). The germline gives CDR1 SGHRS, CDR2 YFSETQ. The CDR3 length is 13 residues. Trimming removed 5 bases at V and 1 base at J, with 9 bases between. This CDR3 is CASRADSNYGYTF. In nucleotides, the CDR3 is TGCGCCAGCAGAGCAGACAGTAACTATGGCTACACCTTC.

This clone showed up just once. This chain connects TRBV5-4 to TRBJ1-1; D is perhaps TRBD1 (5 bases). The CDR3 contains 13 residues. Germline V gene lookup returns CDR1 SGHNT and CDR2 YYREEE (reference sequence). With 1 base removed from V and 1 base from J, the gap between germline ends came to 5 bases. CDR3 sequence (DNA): TGTGCCAGCAGCTTGACAGGGAACACTGAAGCTTTCTTT. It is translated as CASSLTGNTEAFF.

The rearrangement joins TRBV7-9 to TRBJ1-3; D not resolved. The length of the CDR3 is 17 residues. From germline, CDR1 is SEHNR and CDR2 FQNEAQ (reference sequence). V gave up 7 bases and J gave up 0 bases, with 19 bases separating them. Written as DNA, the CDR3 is TGTGCCAGCACCCCCGTCGGGAAAGAGGGCTCTGGAAACACCATATATTTT. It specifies CASTPVGKEGSGNTIYF.